This is a list of T cell receptor beta chains from one sample in a study of graft-versus-host responses after intestinal transplantation. TCRdb's table, derived via immunoSEQ multiplex PCR, lists solely in-frame clones and lacks some. The data show over 45,000 clones, about 87% seen once. Specimen: PBMCs, collected 26 days after transplant. Every receptor here comes from a human patient who received an intestinal transplant, so some T cells may come from the graft donor. CDR3s include the opening cysteine and the closing phenylalanine or tryptophan. Fields, in order: J gene, clone size, V gene, D gene, CDR3 protein, CDR3 DNA. D genes are given only for firm matches. Clone size, where shown, is once, few, many, or a class for clones that have expanded.

J gene: TRBJ1-5
clone size: NA
V gene: TRBV10-3
D gene: NA
CDR3 protein: CAISEGGAGKDQPQHF
CDR3 DNA: TGTGCCATCAGTGAGGGTGGGGCAGGGAAAGATCAGCCCCAGCATTTT

J gene: TRBJ2-2
clone size: NA
V gene: TRBV9
D gene: NA
CDR3 protein: CASSVGGENTGELFF
CDR3 DNA: TGCGCCAGCAGCGTAGGCGGGGAGAACACCGGGGAGCTGTTTTTT

J gene: TRBJ2-3
clone size: NA
V gene: TRBV6-5
D gene: NA
CDR3 protein: CASSILRQSTDTQYF
CDR3 DNA: TGTGCCAGCAGTATACTAAGACAGTCCACAGATACGCAGTATTTT

J gene: TRBJ1-4
clone size: NA
V gene: TRBV28
D gene: TRBD1
CDR3 protein: CASSPRAGQGYPQLVLFF
CDR3 DNA: TGTGCCAGCAGTCCCAGGGCGGGACAGGGCTACCCCCAGTTGGTGCTGTTTTTT

J gene: TRBJ1-1
clone size: NA
V gene: TRBV5-6
D gene: NA
CDR3 protein: CASSLEWSGTNTEAFF
CDR3 DNA: TGTGCCAGCAGCTTGGAATGGTCGGGAACGAACACTGAAGCTTTCTTT

J gene: TRBJ2-1
clone size: NA
V gene: TRBV5-1
D gene: NA
CDR3 protein: CASSLVAGPNEQFF
CDR3 DNA: TGCGCCAGCAGCTTGGTTGCAGGTCCCAATGAGCAGTTCTTC

J gene: TRBJ1-6
clone size: NA
V gene: TRBV6-5
D gene: TRBD1
CDR3 protein: CASSTDRVGSPLHF
CDR3 DNA: TGTGCCAGCAGTACTGACAGGGTGGGTTCACCCCTCCACTTT

J gene: TRBJ1-2
clone size: NA
V gene: TRBV15
D gene: NA
CDR3 protein: CATSRGPQRGYYGYTF
CDR3 DNA: TGTGCCACCAGCAGAGGCCCGCAGCGAGGATACTATGGCTACACCTTC

J gene: TRBJ2-6
clone size: NA
V gene: TRBV10-3
D gene: NA
CDR3 protein: CAISGQGGSGGANVLTF
CDR3 DNA: TGTGCCATCAGCGGACAGGGAGGGTCGGGTGGGGCCAACGTCCTGACTTTC

J gene: TRBJ1-4
clone size: NA
V gene: TRBV6-6
D gene: NA
CDR3 protein: CASSYFPVSTNEKLFF
CDR3 DNA: TGTGCCAGCAGTTACTTTCCAGTCTCAACTAATGAAAAACTGTTTTTT

J gene: TRBJ2-3
clone size: NA
V gene: TRBV19
D gene: NA
CDR3 protein: CASSPLAGRPSTDTQYF
CDR3 DNA: TGTGCCAGTAGCCCACTTGCGGGGCGACCTAGCACAGATACGCAGTATTTT

J gene: TRBJ1-5
clone size: NA
V gene: TRBV9
D gene: NA
CDR3 protein: CASSVDVGQPQHF
CDR3 DNA: TGTGCCAGCAGCGTAGATGTCGGTCAGCCCCAGCATTTT

J gene: TRBJ1-3
clone size: NA
V gene: TRBV9
D gene: NA
CDR3 protein: CASSVDGGFSSGNTIYF
CDR3 DNA: TGTGCCAGCAGCGTAGATGGGGGGTTTTCCTCTGGAAACACCATATATTTT

J gene: TRBJ1-3
clone size: NA
V gene: TRBV2
D gene: TRBD1
CDR3 protein: CASSEEGARFSGNTIYF
CDR3 DNA: TGTGCCAGCAGTGAAGAGGGGGCCCGATTCTCTGGAAACACCATATATTTT

J gene: TRBJ1-2
clone size: NA
V gene: TRBV6-5
D gene: TRBD1
CDR3 protein: CASSYSGQGRNYGYTF
CDR3 DNA: TGTGCCAGCAGTTACTCGGGACAGGGAAGAAACTATGGCTACACCTTC

J gene: TRBJ2-5
clone size: few
V gene: TRBV7-9
D gene: NA
CDR3 protein: CASSLKTSPQETQYF
CDR3 DNA: TGTGCCAGCAGCTTGAAAACTAGTCCCCAAGAGACCCAGTACTTC

J gene: TRBJ2-2
clone size: NA
V gene: TRBV6-5
D gene: NA
CDR3 protein: CATKGGRGSGELFF
CDR3 DNA: TGTGCCACCAAAGGTGGGAGGGGGTCCGGGGAGCTGTTTTTT

J gene: TRBJ2-2
clone size: NA
V gene: TRBV30
D gene: TRBD2
CDR3 protein: CAWRTSGRATGELFF
CDR3 DNA: TGTGCCTGGAGGACTAGCGGGAGGGCCACCGGGGAGCTGTTTTTT

J gene: TRBJ2-2
clone size: NA
V gene: TRBV9
D gene: TRBD1
CDR3 protein: CASRATGAGTGELFF
CDR3 DNA: TGTGCCAGCAGGGCTACAGGGGCGGGCACCGGGGAGCTGTTTTTT

J gene: TRBJ1-4
clone size: NA
V gene: TRBV27
D gene: TRBD1
CDR3 protein: CASRPTGGGAGTNEKLFF
CDR3 DNA: TGTGCCAGCAGGCCTACAGGGGGCGGGGCTGGGACTAATGAAAAACTGTTTTTT

J gene: TRBJ2-5
clone size: NA
V gene: TRBV5-1
D gene: TRBD2
CDR3 protein: CASSLASGGSETQYF
CDR3 DNA: TGCGCCAGCAGCTTGGCTAGCGGGGGTTCCGAGACCCAGTACTTC

J gene: TRBJ2-7
clone size: NA
V gene: TRBV2
D gene: NA
CDR3 protein: CASSELAVSSYEQYF
CDR3 DNA: TGTGCCAGCAGTGAACTAGCAGTCTCTTCCTACGAGCAGTACTTC

J gene: TRBJ2-7
clone size: NA
V gene: TRBV7-8
D gene: NA
CDR3 protein: CASSLYDYEQYF
CDR3 DNA: TGTGCCAGCAGCCTCTATGACTACGAGCAGTACTTC

J gene: TRBJ1-3
clone size: once
V gene: TRBV30
D gene: TRBD1
CDR3 protein: CAWSRDRAFGIPVSGNTIYF
CDR3 DNA: TGTGCCTGGAGCCGGGACAGGGCATTTGGTATCCCCGTCTCTGGAAACACCATATATTTT

J gene: TRBJ1-3
clone size: NA
V gene: TRBV11-2
D gene: NA
CDR3 protein: CASSPPGIGYTIYF
CDR3 DNA: TGTGCCAGCAGCCCCCCGGGGATCGGTTACACCATATATTTT

J gene: TRBJ2-6
clone size: NA
V gene: TRBV19
D gene: NA
CDR3 protein: CASSMGGPDSGANVLTF
CDR3 DNA: TGTGCCAGTAGTATGGGGGGACCTGACTCTGGGGCCAACGTCCTGACTTTC

J gene: TRBJ1-1
clone size: NA
V gene: TRBV6-1
D gene: TRBD1
CDR3 protein: CASEAGGNTEAFF
CDR3 DNA: TGTGCCAGCGAGGCAGGGGGGAACACTGAAGCTTTCTTT

J gene: TRBJ2-7
clone size: NA
V gene: TRBV15
D gene: NA
CDR3 protein: CATSTSTSVGLVYEQYF
CDR3 DNA: TGTGCCACCAGCACCTCTACCTCTGTCGGGTTAGTCTACGAGCAGTACTTC

J gene: TRBJ1-2
clone size: medium-sized
V gene: TRBV4-1
D gene: TRBD1
CDR3 protein: CASSQERGQNYGYTF
CDR3 DNA: TGCGCCAGCAGCCAAGAACGGGGACAGAACTATGGCTACACCTTC

J gene: TRBJ2-1
clone size: NA
V gene: TRBV7-6
D gene: TRBD2
CDR3 protein: CASSTFGLAGANNEQFF
CDR3 DNA: TGTGCCAGCAGCACCTTTGGACTAGCGGGAGCCAACAATGAGCAGTTCTTC

J gene: TRBJ2-3
clone size: once
V gene: TRBV6-5
D gene: NA
CDR3 protein: CASSYQGSTDTQYF
CDR3 DNA: TGTGCCAGCAGTTACCAGGGTTCGACAGATACGCAGTATTTT

J gene: TRBJ2-5
clone size: once
V gene: TRBV6-1
D gene: NA
CDR3 protein: CASSMAPGYQETQYF
CDR3 DNA: TGTGCCAGCAGTATGGCTCCAGGATACCAAGAGACCCAGTACTTC

J gene: TRBJ2-1
clone size: NA
V gene: TRBV7-8
D gene: TRBD2
CDR3 protein: CASSLYGGGGFF
CDR3 DNA: TGTGCCAGCAGCTTATACGGGGGGGGAGGATTCTTC

J gene: TRBJ2-7
clone size: NA
V gene: TRBV27
D gene: TRBD2
CDR3 protein: CASKGLAGDLNEQYF
CDR3 DNA: TGTGCCAGCAAGGGACTAGCGGGAGATCTCAACGAGCAGTACTTC

J gene: TRBJ2-3
clone size: NA
V gene: TRBV15
D gene: TRBD2
CDR3 protein: CATSSPTSPITDTQYF
CDR3 DNA: TGTGCCACCAGCTCCCCGACTAGCCCTATCACAGATACGCAGTATTTT

J gene: TRBJ2-1
clone size: NA
V gene: TRBV5-6
D gene: TRBD2
CDR3 protein: CASSSTGGYNNEQFF
CDR3 DNA: TGTGCCAGCAGCTCCACGGGGGGGTACAACAATGAGCAGTTCTTC

J gene: TRBJ2-2
clone size: NA
V gene: TRBV19
D gene: NA
CDR3 protein: CASNGGANTGELFF
CDR3 DNA: TGTGCCAGTAACGGCGGGGCGAACACCGGGGAGCTGTTTTTT

J gene: TRBJ1-1
clone size: few
V gene: TRBV10-2
D gene: NA
CDR3 protein: CASHQGTEAFF
CDR3 DNA: TGCGCCAGCCACCAGGGAACTGAAGCTTTCTTT

J gene: TRBJ2-1
clone size: NA
V gene: TRBV5-6
D gene: TRBD1
CDR3 protein: CASSPVGDRGFF
CDR3 DNA: TGTGCCAGCAGCCCGGTAGGGGACAGAGGGTTCTTC

J gene: TRBJ1-1
clone size: NA
V gene: TRBV30
D gene: NA
CDR3 protein: CAWRRRARGTEAFF
CDR3 DNA: TGTGCCTGGAGAAGAAGGGCACGGGGAACTGAAGCTTTCTTT

J gene: TRBJ1-4
clone size: once
V gene: TRBV15
D gene: NA
CDR3 protein: CATSRDIATNEKLFF
CDR3 DNA: TGTGCCACCAGCAGAGACATAGCAACTAATGAAAAACTGTTTTTT

J gene: TRBJ2-1
clone size: NA
V gene: TRBV14
D gene: NA
CDR3 protein: CASSQEGGGAYNEQFF
CDR3 DNA: TGTGCCAGCAGCCAAGAAGGAGGGGGGGCGTACAATGAGCAGTTCTTC

J gene: TRBJ1-1
clone size: NA
V gene: TRBV30
D gene: TRBD1
CDR3 protein: CAWKGQVNTEAFF
CDR3 DNA: TGTGCCTGGAAGGGACAGGTGAACACTGAAGCTTTCTTT

J gene: TRBJ1-2
clone size: NA
V gene: TRBV28
D gene: TRBD1
CDR3 protein: CASSSPRGLGYGYTF
CDR3 DNA: TGTGCCAGCAGTTCACCCAGGGGGCTGGGCTATGGCTACACCTTC

J gene: TRBJ1-4
clone size: NA
V gene: TRBV15
D gene: TRBD1
CDR3 protein: CATSRDGQGGGEKLFF
CDR3 DNA: TGTGCCACCAGCAGAGATGGGCAGGGGGGTGGTGAAAAACTGTTTTTT

J gene: TRBJ2-7
clone size: NA
V gene: TRBV18
D gene: NA
CDR3 protein: CASSPPGGEQYF
CDR3 DNA: TGTGCCAGCTCACCACCGGGAGGCGAGCAGTACTTC

J gene: TRBJ1-1
clone size: NA
V gene: TRBV25-1
D gene: NA
CDR3 protein: CASSVVTGLSEAFF
CDR3 DNA: TGTGCCAGCAGTGTGGTAACAGGGCTTTCTGAAGCTTTCTTT

J gene: TRBJ2-1
clone size: NA
V gene: TRBV9
D gene: TRBD2
CDR3 protein: CASSVAGGPRNEQFF
CDR3 DNA: TGTGCCAGCAGCGTAGCGGGGGGGCCGAGGAATGAGCAGTTCTTC

J gene: TRBJ1-5
clone size: NA
V gene: TRBV7-8
D gene: NA
CDR3 protein: CASSLDGGQPQHF
CDR3 DNA: TGTGCCAGCAGCTTAGATGGGGGCCAGCCCCAGCATTTT

J gene: TRBJ2-4
clone size: once
V gene: TRBV27
D gene: NA
CDR3 protein: CASSLWGQAKNIQYF
CDR3 DNA: TGTGCCAGCAGTTTATGGGGGCAAGCCAAAAACATTCAGTACTTC

J gene: TRBJ1-4
clone size: NA
V gene: TRBV4-2
D gene: TRBD1
CDR3 protein: CASSQDGIIDRGNEKLFF
CDR3 DNA: TGTGCCAGCAGCCAAGACGGGATAATTGACAGGGGTAATGAAAAACTGTTTTTT

J gene: TRBJ1-6
clone size: NA
V gene: TRBV5-6
D gene: TRBD1
CDR3 protein: CASSWDRANSPLHF
CDR3 DNA: TGTGCCAGCAGCTGGGACAGGGCTAATTCACCCCTCCACTTT

J gene: TRBJ2-2
clone size: NA
V gene: TRBV28
D gene: NA
CDR3 protein: CASSPGGAPNPGELFF
CDR3 DNA: TGTGCCAGCAGTCCCGGCGGGGCGCCCAACCCCGGGGAGCTGTTTTTT

J gene: TRBJ2-3
clone size: NA
V gene: TRBV7-3
D gene: NA
CDR3 protein: CASSLKRTDTQYF
CDR3 DNA: TGTGCCAGCAGCTTAAAGCGCACAGATACGCAGTATTTT

J gene: TRBJ1-1
clone size: once
V gene: TRBV2
D gene: TRBD1
CDR3 protein: CASSGGDRGAEAFF
CDR3 DNA: TGTGCCAGCAGTGGGGGGGACAGGGGGGCTGAAGCTTTCTTT